Listed here are 10 T cell receptor beta chains from one sample, sequenced in a study of T cells in Graves' hyperthyroidism and ophthalmopathy (dated by TCRdb to the late 2010s). The library was generated by multiplex PCR. The reads were generated on an Illumina HiSeq 2000. The TCR beta CDR3 regions were amplified from the RNA transcripts. The first round of RT-PCR for the TCR CDR3 was performed with the HTBI primer set and the Qiagen OneStep RT-PCR kit. Using fastp trimming at Q25 and MiXCR clonotype assembly, TCRdb reanalyzed the public sequencing data and kept in-frame beta chains. Rows merge per CDR3 protein into single entries with the most common DNA and genes. The table for this sample lists 450,000 to 650,000 distinct CDR3 sequences; approximately 15% of them were counted only once. 6.5% to 9% of the sample is taken by the ten largest. Sequencing was performed on blood. The receptor source for this set is a woman in her late teens or twenties with Graves' ophthalmopathy.

This clonotype was recorded a few times. The chain has TRBV18 and TRBJ2-7; D possibly uses TRBD1 or TRBD2 (5 bases each). CDR3 length: 13 residues. V shed 8 bases and J shed 5 bases, with 16 bases lying between them. Germline V CDR1 and CDR2: KGHSH, LQKENI. DNA of the CDR3: TGTGCCAGCGGGGGACCCCTAGACAACGAGCAGTACTTC. As protein: CASGGPLDNEQYF.

V gene TRBV19 combines with J gene TRBJ2-7; D possibly uses TRBD1 or TRBD2 (5 bases each). CDR3 length: 16 amino acids. Trimming took 6 bases from V and 0 from J, leaving 18 bases between them. CDR1 and CDR2 from the germline V gene are LNHDA and SQIVND (reference sequence). DNA of the CDR3: TGTGCCAGTAGACGGAGGCGAGGGGCCAGCTCCTACGAGCAGTACTTC. Translating it yields CASRRRRGASSYEQYF.

This clonotype was seen at least ten times. This chain connects TRBV6-1 to TRBJ2-3; tentatively, D is TRBD2 (6 bases). Germline loops: CDR1 MNHNS, CDR2 SASEGT. This CDR3 spans 15 amino acids. The ends were cut back, 6 bases at V and 2 bases at J, with 15 bases in the middle. The CDR3 coding sequence is TGTGCCAGCAGCCCGATTAGGGAGGACACAGATACGCAGTATTTT. Its protein is CASSPIREDTDTQYF.

Remarks on this clonotype: One base away lies a much larger clone, so this may be a sequencing read error. CDR3 coding DNA: TGTGTCAGCAGCTTAGACCCCACCGGGGAGCTGTTTTTT. This gives the protein CVSSLDPTGELFF. The chain couples TRBV7-3 to TRBJ2-2; unclear D gene. This CDR3 has 13 residues. The germline CDR1 and CDR2 sequences are SGHTA and FQGTGA.

The chain employs TRBV9 and TRBJ1-2; TRBD1 aligns across 8 bases. Germline V gene lookup returns CDR1 SGDLS and CDR2 YYNGEE. The CDR3 extends over 14 amino acids. J gave up 8 bases and V 4 bases, and 10 bases lay outside the gene matches. CDR3 residues: CASSPNSGGVGYTF. For the CDR3, the DNA is TGTGCCAGCAGCCCTAATTCAGGGGGCGTGGGCTACACCTTC.

This clonotype was counted a few times. The rearrangement uses TRBV7-9 and TRBJ2-3, with D possibly being TRBD1 (5 bases). From germline, CDR1 is SEHNR and CDR2 FQNEAQ (reference sequence). Trimming left V 5 bases short and J 4 bases short, with 16 bases between. This CDR3 contains 15 residues. This chain's CDR3 is CASSQVNAGPDTQYF. The CDR3 DNA sequence: TGTGCCAGCAGCCAAGTGAATGCAGGGCCAGATACGCAGTATTTT.

This clonotype was recorded at least ten times. The V and J genes are TRBV7-2 and TRBJ2-5; the match to TRBD2 covers 7 bases. The ends lost 1 base at V and 0 bases at J; junction bases unmatched: 5. The CDR3 runs to 16 residues. CDR1 SGHTA and CDR2 FQGNSA come from the germline V gene. This CDR3 reads CASSLGGLMYQETQYF. The DNA of the CDR3 is TGTGCCAGCAGCTTAGGGGGACTAATGTACCAAGAGACCCAGTACTTC.

A few counts support this clonotype. The junction differs from germline at one of its ends, possibly a read error. This sequence joins TRBV30 and TRBJ2-1; D might be TRBD1 (7 bases). Germline loops: CDR1 GTSNPN, CDR2 SVGIG (reference sequence). The CDR3 is 14 amino acids. DNA of the CDR3: TGTGCCTGGAGTCAGGGGGGCACCTACAGTGAGCAGTTCTTC. Its protein product is CAWSQGGTYSEQFF.

Turning to this clonotype: A read error is possible here, since a much larger clone lies one base away. This rearrangement joins TRBV5-5 to TRBJ1-2; unclear D gene. The germline gives CDR1 SGHKS, CDR2 YYEKEE (reference sequence). Trimming removed 0 bases from V and 6 bases from J, with 9 bases in between. The CDR3 loop spans 13 amino acids. CDR3 sequence reads: CASSLAEGDGYTF. The CDR3, as DNA: TGTGCCAGCAGCTTGGCAGAGGGCGATGGCTACACCTTC.

This clonotype was observed a few times. This rearrangement joins TRBV4-1 to TRBJ2-2; no firm D call. This CDR3 comprises 15 residues. Trimming pared 4 bases from V and 4 bases from J, leaving 13 bases between. Germline loops: CDR1 MGHRA, CDR2 YSYEKL. For the CDR3, the DNA is TGCGCCAGCAGCCCACTAACAATTTTCACCGGGGAGCTGTTTTTT. It codes for CASSPLTIFTGELFF.